This TCR beta chain was documented in a study of blood T cell repertoires in COVID-19. The overall study: Acute and convalescent COVID-19 samples came from the United States, Italy and Spain. Sources were T cells, B-cell-depleted T cells, or PBMCs; the material itself was cDNA or gDNA.

In germline, CDR1 is SGHRS, CDR2 YFSETQ. This CDR3 is built from 16 residues. Trimming left V 4 bases short and J 4 bases short, with 19 bases between. Only in-frame clones appear in the TCRdb table, and some are missing; sequencing was by immunoSEQ multiplex PCR. This sample has fewer than 200,000 clones, with just under 85% found just once. The sample consisted of peripheral blood. The receptor was isolated from a man aged 35 to 55 who had recovered from COVID-19. The rearrangement uses TRBV5-1 and TRBJ2-3; perhaps TRBD2 as D (6 bases). Written as DNA, the CDR3 is TGCGCCAGCAGCGCAAACTCCGGGACTTCCCCAGATACGCAGTATTTT. Amino acid sequence: CASSANSGTSPDTQYF. The variable domain in full, completed from reference TRBV5-1 and TRBJ2-3, reads KAGVTQTPRYLIKTRGQQVTLSCSPISGHRSVSWYQQTPGQGLQFLFEYFSETQRNKGNFPGRFSGRQFSNSRSEMNVSTLELGDSALYLCASSANSGTSPDTQYFGPGTRLTVL.